The clone carrying this T cell receptor beta chain was seen more than once but under ten times. Its antigen is unidentified. V lost 5 bases and J lost 1, with 15 bases in between. This CDR3 spans 15 amino acids. In germline, CDR1 is SQVTM, CDR2 ANQGSEA. The sample originates from a study of neoadjuvant anti-PD-1 for oral cavity cancer. Study summary: Patients without progression got a fourth dose around day 43.

TCRdb's copy holds only in-frame clones and misses some; the assay was immunoSEQ multiplex PCR. The sample shows some 29,000 clones, around four fifths of them seen only once. Described time point: after neoadjuvant nivolumab, at surgical resection. Patients had newly diagnosed, untreated stage II-IVA oral cavity squamous cell carcinoma. General observations from the study: Higher pretreatment blood Treg/Th17 ratios correlated with higher pretreatment blood and lower post-treatment tumor TCRbeta clonality.

The TCR sequence derives from a person between 35 and 79 years old with oral cavity squamous cell carcinoma. The rearrangement joins TRBV29-1 to TRBJ1-5; perhaps TRBD1 as D (5 bases). The specimen was PBMCs, collected after nivolumab (anti-PD-1) treatment. The chain's CDR3 is CSVTMGVTSNQPQHF. The CDR3 DNA reads as TGCAGCGTTACAATGGGGGTGACGAGCAATCAGCCCCAGCATTTT.